Shown below are 8 T cell receptor beta chains from a single sample sequenced in a study of blood T cell repertoires in COVID-19. Data came from immunoSEQ multiplex PCR; TCRdb stores just in-frame clones and leaves some out. Of tens of thousands of clones listed, around four fifths are singletons. Sequenced input: peripheral blood. These receptors all come from a man between 25 and 39 years old with COVID-19, enrolled during active disease.

This clone was counted only a few times. The chain employs TRBV7-2 and TRBJ1-6, with 8 nucleotides matching TRBD1. CDR1 and CDR2 from the germline V gene are SGHTA and FQGNSA. The length of the CDR3 is 16 residues. V was clipped by 1 base and J by 10 bases; unmatched bases: 9. In DNA form, the CDR3 reads TGTGCCAGCAGCTTAGGATTTCGGACAGGGCTCTCACCCCTCCACTTT. Amino acids: CASSLGFRTGLSPLHF.

This clone was recorded only once. The chain uses TRBV11-2 and TRBJ1-2, with D possibly TRBD1 on 5 matching bases. V lost 4 bases to trimming and J lost 4 bases, with 16 bases between them. The CDR3 totals 15 residues. CDR1 and CDR2 from the germline V gene are SGHAT and FQNNGV. CDR3 coding DNA: TGTGCCAGCAGCTCCCTTAAAGGGGTGAGCTATGGCTACACCTTC. Encoded protein: CASSSLKGVSYGYTF.

The table lists this clone with a count of one. The chain links TRBV7-8 to TRBJ2-7; D remains ambiguous. The length of the CDR3 is 11 residues. Germline assignment: CDR1 SGHVS and CDR2 FQNEAQ. V lost 5 bases to trimming and J lost 9 bases, with 11 bases between them. The CDR3 loop reads CASSPAHGQYF. In DNA form, the CDR3 reads TGTGCCAGCAGCCCAGCTCACGGGCAGTACTTC.

The V call is TRBV7-3, the J call TRBJ2-7; TRBD1 agrees at 9 bases. This CDR3 comprises 15 residues. V lost 5 bases, J lost 6 bases, and 11 bases stayed unmatched. The germline gives CDR1 SGHTA, CDR2 FQGTGA. CDR3 region: CASSPTGGDLGEQYF. Written as DNA, the CDR3 is TGTGCCAGCAGCCCAACAGGGGGCGACTTAGGCGAGCAGTACTTC.

The CDR3 reads CASSMGRGYTGELFF. CDR3 coding DNA: TGTGCCAGTAGTATGGGGCGGGGGTACACCGGGGAGCTGTTTTTT. The chain uses TRBV19 and TRBJ2-2, with TRBD2 matching over 7 bases. V dropped 3 bases and J dropped 3; count of bases not matched to a gene: 4. This CDR3 region has 15 residues. The V gene's germline CDR1 is LNHDA and CDR2 SQIVND (reference sequence).

The rearrangement uses TRBV6-5 and TRBJ2-7; TRBD2 aligns across 8 bases. Per germline, CDR1 MNHEY and CDR2 SVGAGI. This CDR3 comprises 14 residues. V trimming: 5 bases; J trimming: 7 bases; junction bases outside the gene matches: 10. In DNA, the CDR3 is TGTGCCAGCAGTACCTCGGCGGGAGGTTTTGAGCAGTACTTC. It specifies CASSTSAGGFEQYF.

This chain joins TRBV5-4 and TRBJ2-7; no reliable D call. Germline loops: CDR1 SGHNT, CDR2 YYREEE (reference sequence). V was clipped by 2 bases and J by 7 bases, with 10 bases between them. The CDR3 is 12 amino acids. The CDR3 loop is CASSLSPLEQYF. The CDR3 coding sequence is TGTGCCAGCAGCTTAAGCCCCTTGGAGCAGTACTTC. Together with reference TRBV5-4 and TRBJ2-7, the CDR3 gives the full variable domain: ETGVTQSPTHLIKTRGQQVTLRCSSQSGHNTVSWYQQALGQGPQFIFQYYREEENGRGNFPPRFSGLQFPNYSSELNVNALELDDSALYLCASSLSPLEQYFGPGTRLTVT.

This clone occurred once. The chain joins TRBV9 to TRBJ2-3, with TRBD2 matching 12 bases. The CDR3 runs 17 residues. With 4 bases clipped from V and 5 bases from J, the junction kept 11 bases outside the gene matches. The germline V gene has CDR1 SGDLS and CDR2 YYNGEE. This CDR3 is CASSSPSGRATGDTQYF. The CDR3, as DNA: TGTGCCAGCAGCTCTCCTAGCGGGAGGGCCACGGGAGATACGCAGTATTTT.